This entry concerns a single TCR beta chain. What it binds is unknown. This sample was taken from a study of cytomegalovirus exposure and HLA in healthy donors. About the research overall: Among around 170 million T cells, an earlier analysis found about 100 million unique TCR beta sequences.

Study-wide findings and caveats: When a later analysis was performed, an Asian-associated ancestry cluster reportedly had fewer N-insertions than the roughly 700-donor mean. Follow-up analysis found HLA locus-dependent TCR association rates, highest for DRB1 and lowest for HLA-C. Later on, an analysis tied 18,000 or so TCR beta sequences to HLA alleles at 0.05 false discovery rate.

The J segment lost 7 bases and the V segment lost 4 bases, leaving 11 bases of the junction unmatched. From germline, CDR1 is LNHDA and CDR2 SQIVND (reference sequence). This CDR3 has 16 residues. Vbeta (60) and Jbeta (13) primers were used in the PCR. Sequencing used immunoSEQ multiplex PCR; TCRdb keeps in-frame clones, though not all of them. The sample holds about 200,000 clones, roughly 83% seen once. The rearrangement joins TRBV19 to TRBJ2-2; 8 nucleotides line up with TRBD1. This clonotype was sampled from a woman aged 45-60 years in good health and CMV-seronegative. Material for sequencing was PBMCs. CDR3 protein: CASSRSTGVVSGELFF. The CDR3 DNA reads TGTGCCAGTAGTAGGTCGACAGGGGTAGTAAGCGGGGAGCTGTTTTTT.